The entry below describes one TCR beta chain. This clone's antigen is unknown. Per-base quality was not reported, and no clone a single base away is much larger than it. TCRbeta CDR3 regions were amplified from genomic DNA by means of the immunoSEQ Assay, a bias-controlled multiplex PCR. In the authors' own workflow: The number of nucleated cells in each sample was estimated from the amplification of reference gene primers within the assay. To quantify the absolute abundance of each unique TCRbeta CDR3 rearrangement, sequence reads were collapsed and filtered. For each sample, productive Simpson clonality was calculated by taking the square root of Simpson's diversity index across productive rearrangements. TCRdb stores this immuneACCESS table with in-frame sequences only. Part of the clones is absent; in the studies checked, under half of the shortfall reflects unresolved V genes, and no reason is known for the rest. V and J calls and clone size come straight from that table; D and trimming were deduced from the DNA. Recorded for this sample are some 300,000 clones; 70% to 90% of them occurred a single time. Over 6% of the sample comes from the top ten.

The record originates from a study of blood T cell repertoires in COVID-19 (dated by TCRdb to the early 2020s). About the study as a whole: Samples from collaborators originated in the United States, Italy and Spain and spanned both the acute and convalescent phases of COVID-19. The material from the prospective study consisted of cDNA or gDNA derived from T cells, B-cell-depleted T cells, or PBMCs. The dataset comprised deeply sampled blood TCRbeta repertoires from subjects exposed to, actively infected with, or recovered from COVID-19. The repertoires were released in a freely available public database meant as a resource for research on the immune response to SARS-CoV-2. Samples were obtained from the ongoing ImmuneRACE study (first 160 participants) and from 1,200 or so subjects provided by 6 global collaborators. Nearly every sample came with metadata listing a de-identified subject ID, COVID-19 status, age in years and sex. Where available, HLA class I and class II types were taken from metadata supplied by the sample provider and were not determined by assay-based typing. Study-wide findings and limitations: Clinical and demographic metadata were provided uncurated, with the amount varying by source and participant.

V loses 3 bases, J loses 7 bases, and the germline ends lie 9 bases apart. For CDR1 and CDR2, the germline V gene (reference sequence) lists GTSNPN and SVGIG. CDR3 length: 11 amino acids, cysteine to phenylalanine. The only DNA kept is the CDR3, 33 bases in frame from the first base. A second Seattle source provided samples from volunteer blood donors who had recovered from COVID-19. Each collaborating institution followed its own protocols to collect whole blood in K2EDTA tubes. For TCRbeta analysis, collaborators shipped samples in one of three forms: frozen whole blood, isolated PBMCs, or DNA extracted from either of those sample types.

Recombination connected TRBV30 to TRBJ1-2, with the D gene call left open. The specimen sequenced was peripheral blood. The origin of this receptor is a young woman who had recovered from COVID-19. The nucleotides are TGTGCCTGGAGAGGAGGAGCTGGCTACACCTTC. It specifies CAWRGGAGYTF.